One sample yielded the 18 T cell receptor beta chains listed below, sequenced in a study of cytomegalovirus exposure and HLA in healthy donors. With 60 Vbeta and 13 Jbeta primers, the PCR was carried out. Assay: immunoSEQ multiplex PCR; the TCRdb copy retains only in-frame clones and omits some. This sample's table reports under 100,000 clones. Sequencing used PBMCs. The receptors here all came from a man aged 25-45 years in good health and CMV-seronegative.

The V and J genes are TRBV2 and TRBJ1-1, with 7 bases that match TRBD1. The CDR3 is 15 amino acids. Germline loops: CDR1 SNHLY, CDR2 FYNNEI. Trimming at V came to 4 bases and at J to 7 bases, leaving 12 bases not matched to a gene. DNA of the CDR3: TGTGCCAGCAGTGGCTACAGGGGAAAAGATCATGAAGCTTTCTTT. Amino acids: CASSGYRGKDHEAFF.

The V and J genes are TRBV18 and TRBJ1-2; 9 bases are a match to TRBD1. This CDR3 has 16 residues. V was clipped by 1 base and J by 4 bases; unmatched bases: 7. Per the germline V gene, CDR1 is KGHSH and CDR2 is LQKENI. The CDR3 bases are TGTGCCAGCTCACCACAGCATACAGGGGGCGGCTATGGCTACACCTTC. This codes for CASSPQHTGGGYGYTF.

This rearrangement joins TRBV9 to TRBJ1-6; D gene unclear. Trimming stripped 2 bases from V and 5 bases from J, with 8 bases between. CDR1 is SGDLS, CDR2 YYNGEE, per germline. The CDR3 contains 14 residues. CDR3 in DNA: TGTGCCAGCAGCGTCGGACTAGATAATTCACCCCTCCACTTT. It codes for CASSVGLDNSPLHF. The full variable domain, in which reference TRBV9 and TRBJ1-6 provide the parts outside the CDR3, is DSGVTQTPKHLITATGQRVTLRCSPRSGDLSVYWYQQSLDQGLQFLIQYYNGEERAKGNILERFSAQQFPDLHSELNLSSLELGDSALYFCASSVGLDNSPLHFGNGTRLTVT.

The chain's CDR3 is CASSLGTSYGYTF. CDR3 sequence (DNA): TGTGCCAGCAGTCTCGGGACATCCTATGGCTACACCTTC. The chain recombines TRBV6-6 with TRBJ1-2; tentatively, D is TRBD1 (6 bases). The CDR3 totals 13 residues. From germline, CDR1 is MNHNY and CDR2 SVGAGI (reference sequence). V dropped 5 bases and J dropped 4 bases, with 11 bases sitting between them.

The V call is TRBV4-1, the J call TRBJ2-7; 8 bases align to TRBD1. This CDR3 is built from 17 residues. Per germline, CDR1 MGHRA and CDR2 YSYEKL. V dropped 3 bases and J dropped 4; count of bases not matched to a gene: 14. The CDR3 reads CASSQIPGRDRTYEQYF. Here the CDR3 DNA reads TGCGCCAGCAGCCAGATACCTGGGCGGGACAGGACATACGAGCAGTACTTC.

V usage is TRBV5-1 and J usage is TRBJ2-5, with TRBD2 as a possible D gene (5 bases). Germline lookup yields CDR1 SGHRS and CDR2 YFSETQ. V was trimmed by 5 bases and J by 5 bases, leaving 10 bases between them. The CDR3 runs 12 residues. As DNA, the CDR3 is TGCGCCAGCAGGGCGGGTGTTGAGACCCAGTACTTC. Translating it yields CASRAGVETQYF.

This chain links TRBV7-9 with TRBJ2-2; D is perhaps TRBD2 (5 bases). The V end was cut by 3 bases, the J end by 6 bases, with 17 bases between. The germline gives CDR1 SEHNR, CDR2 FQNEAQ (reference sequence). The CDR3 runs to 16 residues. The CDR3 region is CASSFGSEQRAGELFF. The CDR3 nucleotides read TGTGCCAGCAGCTTCGGTTCCGAACAGAGGGCCGGGGAGCTGTTTTTT.

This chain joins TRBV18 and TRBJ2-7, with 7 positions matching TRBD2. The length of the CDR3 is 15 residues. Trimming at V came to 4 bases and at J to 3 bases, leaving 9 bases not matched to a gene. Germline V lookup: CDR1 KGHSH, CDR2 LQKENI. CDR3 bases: TGTGCCAGCTCACTTTATACTAGCGAGAGCTACGAGCAGTACTTC. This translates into CASSLYTSESYEQYF.

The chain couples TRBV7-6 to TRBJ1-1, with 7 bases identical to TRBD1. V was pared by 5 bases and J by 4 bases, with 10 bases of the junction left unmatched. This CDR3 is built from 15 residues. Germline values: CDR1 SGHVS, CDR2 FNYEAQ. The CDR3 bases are TGTGCCAGCAGCATACTACAGGGGCCGACCACTGAAGCTTTCTTT. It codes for CASSILQGPTTEAFF.

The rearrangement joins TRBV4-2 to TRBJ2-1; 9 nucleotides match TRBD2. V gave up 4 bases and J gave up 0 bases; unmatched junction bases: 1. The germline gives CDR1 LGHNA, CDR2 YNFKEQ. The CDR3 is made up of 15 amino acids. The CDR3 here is CASSLSGSSYNEQFF. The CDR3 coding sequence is TGTGCCAGCAGCCTTAGCGGGAGCTCCTACAATGAGCAGTTCTTC.

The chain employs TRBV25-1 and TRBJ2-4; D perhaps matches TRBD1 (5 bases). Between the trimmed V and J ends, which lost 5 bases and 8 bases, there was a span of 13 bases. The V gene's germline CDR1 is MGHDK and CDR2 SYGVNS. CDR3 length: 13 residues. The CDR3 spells CASSYRSGDIQYF. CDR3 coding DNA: TGTGCCAGCAGTTACAGGAGTGGCGACATTCAGTACTTC.

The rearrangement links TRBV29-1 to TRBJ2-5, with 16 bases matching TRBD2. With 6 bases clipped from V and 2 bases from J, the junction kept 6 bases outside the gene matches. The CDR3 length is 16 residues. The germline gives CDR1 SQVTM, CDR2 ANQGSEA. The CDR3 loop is CSVPGLAGGQQETQYF. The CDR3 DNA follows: TGCAGCGTCCCGGGACTAGCGGGGGGGCAGCAAGAGACCCAGTACTTC.

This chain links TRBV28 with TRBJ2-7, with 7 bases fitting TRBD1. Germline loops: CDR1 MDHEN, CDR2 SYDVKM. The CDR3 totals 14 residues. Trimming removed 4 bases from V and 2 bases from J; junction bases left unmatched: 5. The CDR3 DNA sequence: TGTGCCAGCAGTTATGCAGGGACAGCCTACGAGCAGTACTTC. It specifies CASSYAGTAYEQYF.

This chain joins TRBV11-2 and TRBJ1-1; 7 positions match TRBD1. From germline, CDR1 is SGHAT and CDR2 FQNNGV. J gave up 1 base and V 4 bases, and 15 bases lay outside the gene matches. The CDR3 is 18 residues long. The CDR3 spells CASSSSSQGERRNTEAFF. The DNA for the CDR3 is TGTGCCAGCAGCTCCTCCTCGCAGGGGGAGAGGAGGAACACTGAAGCTTTCTTT.

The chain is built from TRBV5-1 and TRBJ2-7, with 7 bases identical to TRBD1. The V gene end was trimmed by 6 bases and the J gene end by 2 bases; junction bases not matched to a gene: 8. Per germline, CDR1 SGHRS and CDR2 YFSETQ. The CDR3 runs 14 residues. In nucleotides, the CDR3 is TGCGCCAGCACCCCGACAGGGATCCCCTACGAGCAGTACTTC. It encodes CASTPTGIPYEQYF.

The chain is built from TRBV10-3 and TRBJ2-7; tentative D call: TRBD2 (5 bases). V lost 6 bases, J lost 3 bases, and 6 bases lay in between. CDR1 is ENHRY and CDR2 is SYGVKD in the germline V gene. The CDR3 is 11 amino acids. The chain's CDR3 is CAISRDYEQYF. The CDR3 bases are TGTGCCATCAGCCGGGACTACGAGCAGTACTTC.

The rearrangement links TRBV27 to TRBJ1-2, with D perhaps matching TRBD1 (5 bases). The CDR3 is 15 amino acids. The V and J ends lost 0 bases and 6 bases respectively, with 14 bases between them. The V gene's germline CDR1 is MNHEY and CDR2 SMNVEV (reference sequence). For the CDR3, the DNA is TGTGCCAGCAGTTTATCGGGGCCCGGCGTCGATGGCTACACCTTC. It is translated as CASSLSGPGVDGYTF.

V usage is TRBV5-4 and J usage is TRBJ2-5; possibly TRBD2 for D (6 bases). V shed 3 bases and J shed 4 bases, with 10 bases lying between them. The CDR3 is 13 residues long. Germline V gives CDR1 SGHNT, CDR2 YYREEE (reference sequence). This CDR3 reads CASSSQGGETQYF. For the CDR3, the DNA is TGTGCCAGCAGCTCCCAGGGAGGAGAGACCCAGTACTTC.